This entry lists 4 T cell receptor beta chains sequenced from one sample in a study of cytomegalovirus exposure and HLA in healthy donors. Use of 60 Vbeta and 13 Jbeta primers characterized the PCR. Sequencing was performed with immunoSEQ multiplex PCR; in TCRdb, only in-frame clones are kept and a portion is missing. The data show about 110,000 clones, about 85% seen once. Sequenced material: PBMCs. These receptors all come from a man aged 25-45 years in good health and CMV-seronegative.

The CDR3 region has the DNA TGTGCCAGCAGCTCGGTACTGGACAGGGGAGATACGCAGTATTTT. Its translation: CASSSVLDRGDTQYF. This chain uses TRBV5-6 with TRBJ2-3; TRBD1 matches 9 bases. V trimming: 3 bases; J trimming: 5 bases; junction bases outside the gene matches: 7. Germline CDR1 and CDR2: SGHDT and YYEEEE. The CDR3 loop spans 15 amino acids.

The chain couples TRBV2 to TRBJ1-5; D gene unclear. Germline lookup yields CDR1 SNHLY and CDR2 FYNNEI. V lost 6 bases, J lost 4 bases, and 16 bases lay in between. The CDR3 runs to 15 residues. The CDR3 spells CASRATGRGNQPQHF. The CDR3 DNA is TGTGCCAGCAGGGCGACCGGCCGAGGTAATCAGCCCCAGCATTTT.

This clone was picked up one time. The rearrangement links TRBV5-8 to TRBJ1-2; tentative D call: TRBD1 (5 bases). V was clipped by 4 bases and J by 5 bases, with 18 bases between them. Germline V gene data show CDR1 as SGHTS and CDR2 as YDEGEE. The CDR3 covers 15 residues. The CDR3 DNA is TGTGCCAGCAGCAACTGGACAAGTGAGTGGTATGGCTACACCTTC. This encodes CASSNWTSEWYGYTF.

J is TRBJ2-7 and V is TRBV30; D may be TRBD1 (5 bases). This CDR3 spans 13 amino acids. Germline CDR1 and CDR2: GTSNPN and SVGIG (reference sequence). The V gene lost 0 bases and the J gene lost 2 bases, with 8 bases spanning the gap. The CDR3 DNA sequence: TGTGCCTGGAGTGTAGGCAGGGCCTACGAGCAGTACTTC. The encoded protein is CAWSVGRAYEQYF.